These 8 T cell receptor beta chains were sequenced from one sample in a study of T cell repertoires in cytomegalovirus infection. TCRdb reanalysed the reads using MiXCR and keeps one entry per CDR3 protein. Among around 250,000 distinct CDR3 sequences listed, about 17% were seen once. The sample comprised CD8+ T cells from PBMCs. The receptors were sampled from a human donor in good health (CMV status not recorded). Some clones in this sample may be carry-over from other donors' samples.

There are many counts of this clonotype. The rearrangement links TRBV7-8 to TRBJ2-7; no reliable D call. V was clipped by 5 bases and J by 1 base, with 12 bases between them. Germline CDR1 and CDR2: SGHVS and FQNEAQ. There are 14 residues in the CDR3. CDR3 sequence: CASSIGPLSYEQYF. CDR3 in DNA: TGTGCCAGCAGCATAGGACCCCTTTCCTACGAGCAGTACTTC.

The chain employs TRBV6-6 and TRBJ2-7, with 9 bases matching TRBD1. V shed 2 bases and J 5 bases; nucleotides not matched to a gene: 13. Germline V gene data show CDR1 as MNHNY and CDR2 as SVGAGI (reference sequence). The CDR3 consists of 17 residues. The CDR3 reads CASSYIYTGTGPHEQYF. CDR3 nucleotide sequence: TGTGCCAGCAGTTACATATATACCGGGACAGGGCCTCACGAGCAGTACTTC.

This clonotype was recorded a few times. The chain carries TRBV29-1 and TRBJ1-3; D gene uncertain. Germline CDR1 and CDR2: SQVTM and ANQGSEA. Deletions cut 5 bases from V and 0 bases from J, with 5 bases between. This CDR3 comprises 12 residues. CDR3 protein: CSVRSSGNTIYF. The CDR3, as DNA: TGCAGCGTTCGCTCCTCTGGAAACACCATATATTTT. Full variable domain (outside the CDR3, taken from reference TRBV29-1 and TRBJ1-3): SAVISQKPSRDICQRGTSLTIQCQVDSQVTMMFWYRQQPGQSLTLIATANQGSEATYESGFVIDKFPISRPNLTFSTLTVSNMSPEDSSIYLCSVRSSGNTIYFGEGSWLTVV.

This clonotype was recorded at least ten times. The V gene is TRBV7-9, the J gene TRBJ2-1; 8 bases agree with TRBD2. In germline, CDR1 is SEHNR, CDR2 FQNEAQ (reference sequence). The junction had 9 bases not matched to a gene; V was cut back by 5 bases and J by 0 bases. This CDR3 is 17 amino acids long. In DNA form, the CDR3 reads TGTGCCAGCAGCCCGGGGGGGGGCTTGAGCTCCTACAATGAGCAGTTCTTC. Its protein is CASSPGGGLSSYNEQFF.

This clonotype was seen a few times. This chain connects TRBV19 to TRBJ2-5, with 9 bases matching TRBD1. CDR1 and CDR2 from the germline V gene are LNHDA and SQIVND (reference sequence). V trimming: 0 bases; J trimming: 13 bases; junction bases outside the gene matches: 12. The CDR3 is 15 amino acids. The CDR3 sequence is CASSIDSGQGGDLYF. The CDR3 DNA reads TGTGCCAGTAGTATAGATTCGGGACAGGGAGGCGACCTGTACTTC.

This clonotype came up a few times. This rearrangement joins TRBV27 to TRBJ2-1; 8 bases are shared with TRBD1. The V and J ends lost 5 bases and 5 bases, in that order; junction bases with no gene match: 2. The CDR3 contains 13 residues. Germline loops: CDR1 MNHEY, CDR2 SMNVEV (reference sequence). The CDR3 coding sequence is TGTGCCAGCAGTAGACAGGGGAACAATGAGCAGTTCTTC. As protein: CASSRQGNNEQFF.

This clonotype has a handful of counts. The V and J genes are TRBV28 and TRBJ2-7, with 9 positions matching TRBD1. CDR1 MDHEN and CDR2 SYDVKM come from the germline V gene. The CDR3 extends over 15 amino acids. V trimming: 6 bases; J trimming: 3 bases; junction bases outside the gene matches: 9. CDR3 in amino acids: CASSRPGTGYYEQYF. The CDR3 DNA reads TGTGCCAGCAGCCGCCCCGGGACAGGGTACTACGAGCAGTACTTC.

This chain uses TRBV6-2 or TRBV6-3 with TRBJ1-1, with 9 bases fitting TRBD1. V was pared by 6 bases and J by 0 bases, with 2 bases of the junction left unmatched. The length of the CDR3 is 14 residues. The germline V gene encodes CDR1 MNHEY and CDR2 SVGEGT. The CDR3 coding sequence is TGTGCCAGCAGGGACAGGGGTATGAACACTGAAGCTTTCTTT. It is translated as CASRDRGMNTEAFF.